This TCR beta chain was obtained from a study of regulatory T cells in long-lasting Graves disease. This clonotype was observed at least ten times. An end of the junction differs from the germline gene, which may be a read error. Germline loops: CDR1 SEHNR, CDR2 FQNEAQ (reference sequence). CDR3 length: 15 amino acids. With iRepertoire HTBI primers and Arm-PCR of CDR3 regions, TCR beta libraries were built. TCRdb used MiXCR to reprocess the multiplex PCR reads, holding one entry per CDR3 protein. The repertoire holds 250,000 to 300,000 distinct CDR3 sequences, with 18% as singletons. Time point defined: newly diagnosed GD, antithyroid drugs for less than 3 months. Following extraction of RNA from PBMCs, that RNA was used to make the TCR library. These same records also appear under a second study, on T cells in Graves' hyperthyroidism and ophthalmopathy.

The sample consisted of peripheral blood mononuclear cells (PBMCs), taken at new diagnosis, from a patient treated with antithyroid drugs. The chain employs TRBV7-9 and TRBJ2-3; 10 bases map to TRBD2. This TCR derives from a woman in her twenties or thirties with Graves disease. The CDR3 loop is CASSLAGGPGDTQYF. Here the CDR3 DNA reads TGTGCTAGCAGCTTAGCGGGGGGACCCGGAGATACGCAGTATTTT.